The rows below give T cell receptor beta chains drawn from one sample of a study of fetal regulatory T cell absence and autoimmunity. Here immunoSEQ multiplex PCR was the method, and the copy in TCRdb shows in-frame clones only, minus some. The table has 95,000 to 100,000 clones, 72% seen once. What was sequenced was pancreas tissue. The source is a male donor with IPEX syndrome. Each CDR3 is given with its conserved first and last residue. The D gene is left open where the match is weak. Size values are once, few and many counts, or a class for expanded clones, and some rows have none.

CASSSGLAATYEQYF | TGCGCCAGCAGTAGCGGACTAGCAGCAACCTACGAGCAGTACTTC | TRBD2 | . | TRBJ2-7 | TRBV4-1
CASSRDRGSYEQYF | TGTGCCAGTAGTAGGGACAGGGGCTCCTACGAGCAGTACTTC | TRBD1 | . | TRBJ2-7 | TRBV19
CASSIRGPDAGNTIYF | TGTGCCAGTAGTATACGGGGCCCGGACGCAGGAAACACCATATATTTT | . | . | TRBJ1-3 | TRBV19
CASSLTGHPRDEQYF | TGCGCCAGCAGCCTCACGGGACACCCTCGCGACGAGCAGTACTTC | . | . | TRBJ2-7 | TRBV4-1
CATLAGNYEQYF | TGTGCCACGCTAGCGGGAAACTACGAGCAGTACTTC | TRBD2 | once | TRBJ2-7 | TRBV6-4
CASSPDGFYEQYF | TGTGCCAGCAGCCCTGACGGATTCTACGAGCAGTACTTC | . | . | TRBJ2-7 | TRBV11-2
CASSGRGSYEQYF | TGTGCCAGCAGTGGAAGAGGCTCCTACGAGCAGTACTTC | . | . | TRBJ2-7 | TRBV25-1
CASRVGGGELFF | TGTGCCAGCCGGGTCGGTGGCGGGGAGCTGTTTTTT | . | once | TRBJ2-2 | TRBV2
CATSRGLIWSNQPQHF | TGTGCCACCAGCAGGGGCCTTATTTGGAGCAATCAGCCCCAGCATTTT | . | . | TRBJ1-5 | TRBV15
CASSVAGTGPDTQYF | TGTGCCAGCAGCGTAGCCGGGACAGGGCCAGATACGCAGTATTTT | TRBD1 | . | TRBJ2-3 | TRBV9
CSARDRGEQYF | TGCAGTGCTAGGGACAGGGGCGAGCAGTACTTC | TRBD1 | . | TRBJ2-7 | TRBV20-1
CASSYLGQGLNSPLHF | TGTGCCAGCAGTTACTTGGGACAGGGCCTTAATTCACCCCTCCACTTT | TRBD1 | . | TRBJ1-6 | TRBV6-5
CASSGHGTGNEQYF | TGTGCCAGCAGCGGACACGGGACAGGAAACGAGCAGTACTTC | TRBD1 | few | TRBJ2-7 | TRBV9
CASSSPGLEVTQYF | TGTGCCAGCAGCTCGCCGGGACTAGAAGTTACGCAGTATTTT | TRBD2 | once | TRBJ2-3 | TRBV7-9
CASSVGNTEAFF | TGTGCCAGCAGCGTGGGGAACACTGAAGCTTTCTTT | . | . | TRBJ1-1 | TRBV5-4
CASSLVGQNTEAFF | TGCGCCAGCAGCTTGGTGGGGCAGAACACTGAAGCTTTCTTT | . | . | TRBJ1-1 | TRBV5-1
CASSLSQGRAGYGYTF | TGTGCCAGCAGTTTAAGCCAGGGACGAGCGGGCTATGGCTACACCTTC | . | . | TRBJ1-2 | TRBV27
CASSPRQGETQYF | TGCGCCAGCAGCCCCCGACAGGGGGAGACCCAGTACTTC | TRBD1 | . | TRBJ2-5 | TRBV5-1
CASSPHTDTQYF | TGTGCCAGCAGCCCCCACACAGATACGCAGTATTTT | . | . | TRBJ2-3 | TRBV9
CASSVGGAGYNEQFF | TGTGCCAGCAGCGTAGGAGGGGCGGGATACAATGAGCAGTTCTTC | . | once | TRBJ2-1 | TRBV9
CASSWDLGNEKLFF | TGTGCCAGCAGTTGGGACCTCGGGAATGAAAAACTGTTTTTT | . | . | TRBJ1-4 | TRBV6-1
CASSLVGGFGELFF | TGCGCCAGCAGCTTGGTTGGCGGCTTCGGGGAGCTGTTTTTT | . | . | TRBJ2-2 | TRBV5-1
CASSQRYSNQPQHF | TGCGCCAGCAGCCAAAGATATAGCAATCAGCCCCAGCATTTT | . | few | TRBJ1-5 | TRBV4-3
CASSPTPGTDTQYF | TGTGCCAGCAGCCCAACGCCGGGCACAGATACGCAGTATTTT | . | . | TRBJ2-3 | TRBV7-2
CASSMAGVYGYTF | TGTGCCAGTAGTATGGCAGGGGTCTATGGCTACACCTTC | . | . | TRBJ1-2 | TRBV19
CASSPGRSYGYTF | TGTGCCAGCAGCCCAGGACGGAGCTATGGCTACACCTTC | . | few | TRBJ1-2 | TRBV14
CASSSQASTDTQYF | TGTGCCAGCAGTTCACAGGCCAGCACAGATACGCAGTATTTT | . | few | TRBJ2-3 | TRBV6-6
CASSLRGNGYTF | TGTGCCAGCAGTTTACGGGGGAATGGCTACACCTTC | . | few | TRBJ1-2 | TRBV27
CASSYGGSGYTF | TGTGCCAGCAGTTACGGGGGGAGCGGCTACACCTTC | . | . | TRBJ1-2 | TRBV6-5
CASSGTGGEQYF | TGTGCCAGCAGCGGAACAGGGGGCGAGCAGTACTTC | TRBD1 | . | TRBJ2-7 | TRBV7-9
CASSQAVGLGQGGEQYF | TGCGCCAGCAGCCAAGCAGTTGGTTTAGGACAGGGAGGCGAGCAGTACTTC | TRBD1 | . | TRBJ2-7 | TRBV4-1
CASSRTTTNEKLFF | TGTGCCAGCAGTCGGACAACAACTAATGAAAAACTGTTTTTT | . | few | TRBJ1-4 | TRBV2
CASSPEAADTQYF | TGTGCCAGCAGTCCAGAAGCGGCGGATACGCAGTATTTT | . | few | TRBJ2-3 | TRBV6-4
CAWRGGTGELFF | TGTGCCTGGAGGGGGGGCACCGGGGAGCTGTTTTTT | . | . | TRBJ2-2 | TRBV30
CSVVNRGSREQYF | TGCAGCGTTGTAAACAGGGGGTCGAGGGAGCAGTACTTC | TRBD1 | . | TRBJ2-7 | TRBV29-1
CASSVGGGLAYEQYF | TGTGCCAGCAGCGTTGGGGGGGGCTTGGCCTACGAGCAGTACTTC | . | once | TRBJ2-7 | TRBV9
CASRSTRTGNGYTF | TGTGCCAGCAGATCGACACGTACGGGGAATGGCTACACCTTC | . | . | TRBJ1-2 | TRBV7-9
CASSPLPLHTGELFF | TGTGCCAGCAGTCCTCTCCCCCTCCACACCGGGGAGCTGTTTTTT | . | . | TRBJ2-2 | TRBV2